The 7 T cell receptor beta chains below all came from one sample that was sequenced in a study of blood T cells in healthy people across ages (dated by TCRdb to the mid-2010s). Preparation of the library involved 5' RACE. Data came from an Illumina HiSeq 2500. A second PCR of about 6 to 12 cycles was performed with a sample-barcoded 5' primer and a J-beta primer mix. The public reads were reprocessed in TCRdb via fastp at Q25 and MiXCR, keeping in-frame beta chains. Every CDR3 protein is listed once, alongside the most common genes and DNA of its rows. In this sample the table shows about 1.7 million distinct CDR3 sequences, about 30% of which occur a single time. The ten largest make up over 7% of the sample. The specimen was blood. The receptors derive from a woman aged 25 to 45 in good health.

This clonotype has just a few counts. The chain employs TRBV5-5 and TRBJ1-2; no definite D call. The V gene's germline CDR1 is SGHKS and CDR2 YYEKEE (reference sequence). CDR3 length: 14 amino acids. Between the trimmed V and J ends, which lost 4 bases and 3 bases, there was a span of 13 bases. CDR3 residues: CASSPTDVDYGYTF. For the CDR3, the DNA is TGTGCCAGCAGCCCGACGGACGTGGACTATGGCTACACCTTC.

This clonotype was counted only a few times. This sequence joins TRBV11-2 and TRBJ1-2, with a weak D call TRBD1 (5 bases). This CDR3 spans 14 amino acids. Germline V gives CDR1 SGHAT, CDR2 FQNNGV. Trimming took 6 bases from V and 2 from J, leaving 13 bases between them. CDR3 sequence: CASRPLRDNYGYTF. CDR3 sequence (DNA): TGTGCCAGCAGGCCATTGAGGGACAACTATGGCTACACCTTC.

This clonotype has more than one count but fewer than ten. The genes are TRBV11-2 and TRBJ2-7; 9 bases map to TRBD2. This CDR3 is built from 15 residues. Trimming removed 2 bases from V and 2 bases from J; junction bases left unmatched: 4. CDR1 is SGHAT and CDR2 is FQNNGV in the germline V gene. The CDR3 spells CASSLNSGGTYEQYF. In DNA form, the CDR3 reads TGTGCCAGCAGCTTAAATAGCGGGGGAACCTACGAGCAGTACTTC.

The V and J genes are TRBV20-1 and TRBJ2-1, with 7 bases identical to TRBD2. The J segment lost 4 bases and the V segment lost 2 bases, leaving 11 bases of the junction unmatched. The CDR3 runs 16 residues. The germline V gene has CDR1 DFQATT and CDR2 SNEGSKA (reference sequence). The CDR3 DNA reads TGCAGTGCTAGAAGTGGCGGGAGCGGCCCTTACAATGAGCAGTTCTTC. Protein sequence: CSARSGGSGPYNEQFF.

The chain joins TRBV10-2 to TRBJ1-1; D might be TRBD1 (5 bases). Germline V gene lookup returns CDR1 WSHSY and CDR2 SAAADI. V lost 8 bases to trimming and J lost 7 bases, with 14 bases between them. The CDR3 is 12 amino acids. This CDR3 is CASLEGRGEAFF. CDR3 DNA: TGCGCCAGCCTTGAGGGGAGGGGTGAAGCTTTCTTT.

The rearrangement links TRBV7-6 to TRBJ2-7; 7 nucleotides match TRBD1. Losses at the gene ends were 5 bases for V and 5 bases for J; bases not matched to a gene: 18. The CDR3 has 17 amino acids. From germline, CDR1 is SGHVS and CDR2 FNYEAQ. CDR3 DNA sequence: TGTGCCAGCAGCCTCTTTGGACAGGCACGGGGTGGCAACGAGCAGTACTTC. Amino acids: CASSLFGQARGGNEQYF.

This clonotype was counted many times. The chain links TRBV5-4 to TRBJ2-3; 10 nucleotides line up with TRBD2. Germline CDR1 SGHNT, CDR2 YYREEE (reference sequence). J lost 3 bases, V lost 2 bases, and 6 bases had no gene match. The CDR3 covers 16 residues. The CDR3 DNA is TGTGCCAGCAGCTTAAAACTAGCGGGATATACAGATACGCAGTATTTT. It yields the protein CASSLKLAGYTDTQYF.